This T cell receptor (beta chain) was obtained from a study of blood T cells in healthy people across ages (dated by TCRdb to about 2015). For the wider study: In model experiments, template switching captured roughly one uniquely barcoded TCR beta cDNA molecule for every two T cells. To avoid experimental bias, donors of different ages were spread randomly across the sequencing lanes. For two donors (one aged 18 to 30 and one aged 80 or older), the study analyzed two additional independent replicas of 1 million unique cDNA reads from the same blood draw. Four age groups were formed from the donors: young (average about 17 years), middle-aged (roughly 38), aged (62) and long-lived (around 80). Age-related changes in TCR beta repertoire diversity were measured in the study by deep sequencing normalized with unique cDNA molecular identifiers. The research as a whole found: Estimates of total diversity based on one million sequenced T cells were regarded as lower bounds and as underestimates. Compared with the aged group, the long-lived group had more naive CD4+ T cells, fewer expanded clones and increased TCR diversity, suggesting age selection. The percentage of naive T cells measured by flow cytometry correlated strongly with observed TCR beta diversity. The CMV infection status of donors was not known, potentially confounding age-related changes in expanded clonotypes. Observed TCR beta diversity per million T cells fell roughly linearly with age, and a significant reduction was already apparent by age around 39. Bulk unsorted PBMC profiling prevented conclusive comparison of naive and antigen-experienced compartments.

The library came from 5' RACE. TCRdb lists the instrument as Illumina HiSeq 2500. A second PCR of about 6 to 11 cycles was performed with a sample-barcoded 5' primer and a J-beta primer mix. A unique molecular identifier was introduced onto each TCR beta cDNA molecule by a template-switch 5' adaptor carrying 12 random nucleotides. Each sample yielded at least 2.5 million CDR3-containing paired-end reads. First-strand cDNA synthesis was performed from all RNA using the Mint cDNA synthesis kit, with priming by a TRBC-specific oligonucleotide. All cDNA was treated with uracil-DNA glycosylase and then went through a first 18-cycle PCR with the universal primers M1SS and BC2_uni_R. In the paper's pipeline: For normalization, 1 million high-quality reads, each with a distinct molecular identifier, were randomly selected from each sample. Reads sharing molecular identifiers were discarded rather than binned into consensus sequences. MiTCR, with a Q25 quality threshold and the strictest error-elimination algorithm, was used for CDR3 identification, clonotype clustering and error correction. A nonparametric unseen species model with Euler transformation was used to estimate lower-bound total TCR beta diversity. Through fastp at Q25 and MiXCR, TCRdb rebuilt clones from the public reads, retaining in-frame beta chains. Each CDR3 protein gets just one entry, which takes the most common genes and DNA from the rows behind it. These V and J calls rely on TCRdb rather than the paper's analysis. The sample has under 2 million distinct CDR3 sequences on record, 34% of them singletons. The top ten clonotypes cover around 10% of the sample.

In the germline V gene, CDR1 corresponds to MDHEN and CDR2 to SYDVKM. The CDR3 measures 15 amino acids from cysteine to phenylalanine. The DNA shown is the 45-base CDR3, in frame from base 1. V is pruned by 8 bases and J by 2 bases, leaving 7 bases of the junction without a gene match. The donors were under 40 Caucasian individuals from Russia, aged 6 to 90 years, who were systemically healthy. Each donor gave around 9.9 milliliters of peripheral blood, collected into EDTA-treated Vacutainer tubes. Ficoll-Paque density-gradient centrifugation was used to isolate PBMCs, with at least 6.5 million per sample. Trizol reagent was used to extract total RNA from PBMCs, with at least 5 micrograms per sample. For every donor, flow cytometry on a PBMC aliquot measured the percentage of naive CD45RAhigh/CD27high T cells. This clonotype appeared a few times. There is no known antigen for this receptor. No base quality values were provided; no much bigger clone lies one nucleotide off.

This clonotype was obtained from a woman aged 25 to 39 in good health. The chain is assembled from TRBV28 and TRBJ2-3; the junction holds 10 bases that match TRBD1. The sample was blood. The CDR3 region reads CASASGTGVTDTQYF. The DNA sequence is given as TGTGCCAGCGCTTCGGGGACAGGGGTCACAGATACGCAGTATTTT.